This T cell receptor beta chain was sequenced for a study of molecular identifiers for immune sequencing clone quantification. Study conclusions and caveats: Naive cells had under 1% of molecules in clones above 20 RNA copies, effectors over 97%.

V gave up 6 bases and J gave up 7 bases, with 16 bases separating them. This CDR3 contains 13 residues. This clonotype appeared a few times. Its cognate antigen is unknown. One entry per CDR3 protein, called by TCRdb with MiXCR from the PCR reads. Altogether more than 550,000 distinct CDR3 sequences are present, around 25% being singletons, with the ten largest covering about 0.84%. Specimen: naive CD8+ T cells from blood, with Jurkat cell RNA spiked in. Subset defined: FACS-sorted CD8+CD4-CCR7+CD45RA+ naive T cells. The clonotype originates from a human donor in good health. Some libraries in this study had Jurkat cell RNA spiked in. The chain uses TRBV12-3 or TRBV12-4 and TRBJ2-7; maybe TRBD2 (6 bases). The CDR3 coding sequence is TGTGCCAGCAGCAAGACTAGGTCGGGAGAGCAGTACTTC. Protein product: CASSKTRSGEQYF.